This is a list of T cell receptor beta chains from one sample in a study of control samples from healthy donors and cancer patients. Produced via immunoSEQ multiplex PCR; TCRdb's table is partial and in-frame only. The data show around 200,000 clones, just under 95% seen once. Material: blood. These receptors came from a man aged 45-65 years in good health. The CDR3 runs from the conserved cysteine through the conserved F or W. The D gene is left open where the match is weak. Clone size is given for some rows only: seen once, a few or many times, or a class if the clone is expanded.

clone_size	j_call	cdr3_length	v_call	d_call	cdr3_aa	cdr3_nt
.	TRBJ1-2	13	TRBV28	TRBD1	CASSLTGGYGYTF	TGTGCCAGCAGCCTTACAGGGGGCTATGGCTACACCTTC
.	TRBJ1-1	14	TRBV10-3	.	CAIRLTGMNTEAFF	TGTGCCATCAGGCTAACAGGAATGAACACTGAAGCTTTCTTT
once	TRBJ1-5	14	TRBV11-2	.	CASSPAGEPWGQHF	TGTGCCAGCAGCCCCGCGGGGGAGCCATGGGGCCAGCATTTT
.	TRBJ2-4	14	TRBV5-4	.	CASSFTPTGNIQYF	TGTGCCAGCAGCTTCACCCCAACGGGAAACATTCAGTACTTC
.	TRBJ1-4	12	TRBV2	TRBD1	CASGDRVEKLFF	TGTGCCAGCGGGGACAGGGTTGAAAAACTGTTTTTT
.	TRBJ1-5	15	TRBV6-1	.	CASSEARGVNQPQHF	TGTGCCAGCAGTGAAGCGCGAGGGGTTAATCAGCCCCAGCATTTT
.	TRBJ1-3	14	TRBV19	.	CASRPQSSGNTIYF	TGTGCCAGTAGACCCCAGAGCTCTGGAAACACCATATATTTT
.	TRBJ1-3	15	TRBV13	.	CASLQAGNSGNTIYF	TGTGCCAGCCTGCAGGCGGGTAACTCTGGAAACACCATATATTTT
.	TRBJ2-1	13	TRBV4-3	.	CASSQERGDEQFF	TGCGCCAGCAGCCAAGAGCGGGGAGATGAGCAGTTCTTC
.	TRBJ2-2	13	TRBV7-2	.	CASSLKRGGELFF	TGTGCCAGCAGCTTAAAACGGGGCGGGGAGCTGTTTTTT
.	TRBJ1-1	14	TRBV6-4	.	CASSDTRPGTEAFF	TGTGCCAGCAGTGACACAAGACCGGGGACTGAAGCTTTCTTT
.	TRBJ2-5	14	TRBV10-3	.	CAISESANQETQYF	TGTGCCATCAGTGAGTCGGCCAACCAAGAGACCCAGTACTTC
.	TRBJ1-2	17	TRBV5-1	TRBD1	CASSLGTARSSNYGYTF	TGCGCCAGCAGCCTGGGGACAGCGCGTTCAAGTAACTATGGCTACACCTTC
.	TRBJ2-5	14	TRBV5-1	.	CASSLGVGQETQYF	TGCGCCAGCAGCTTGGGAGTCGGACAAGAGACCCAGTACTTC
.	TRBJ1-1	15	TRBV5-1	.	CASSLALEVEGEAFF	TGCGCCAGCAGCTTGGCCCTCGAGGTCGAGGGTGAAGCTTTCTTT
few	TRBJ2-4	16	TRBV11-3	.	CASSPYKLLAKNIQYF	TGTGCCAGCAGCCCGTACAAGTTACTAGCCAAAAACATTCAGTACTTC
.	TRBJ1-5	18	TRBV15	TRBD1	CATSTTWDRGGQNQPQHF	TGTGCCACCAGCACAACTTGGGACAGGGGAGGTCAAAATCAGCCCCAGCATTTT
.	TRBJ2-7	13	TRBV9	.	CASSVDLYYEQYF	TGTGCCAGCAGCGTAGACTTATACTACGAGCAGTACTTC
.	TRBJ1-5	13	TRBV5-1	.	CASSLGGGRPQHF	TGCGCCAGCAGCTTGGGGGGCGGAAGGCCCCAGCATTTT
.	TRBJ2-6	15	TRBV7-8	.	CASAYSGPGANVLTF	TGTGCCAGCGCGTATAGTGGTCCTGGGGCCAACGTCCTGACTTTC
few	TRBJ1-2	12	TRBV28	.	CASSLTGVGYTF	TGTGCCAGCAGTTTAACCGGGGTAGGCTACACCTTC
.	TRBJ1-3	15	TRBV7-2	TRBD1	CASSIERQGGNTIYF	TGTGCCAGCAGCATAGAACGACAGGGGGGAAACACCATATATTTT
.	TRBJ2-3	14	TRBV4-1	TRBD1	CASSGPTGADTQYF	TGCGCCAGCAGCGGACCCACAGGGGCGGATACGCAGTATTTT
.	TRBJ2-7	13	TRBV6-6	TRBD1	CASSYRTGYEQYF	TGTGCCAGCAGTTACCGGACAGGGTACGAGCAGTACTTC
once	TRBJ2-7	14	TRBV5-4	.	CASSSRQKPYEQYF	TGTGCCAGCAGCAGTAGACAGAAACCCTACGAGCAGTACTTC
.	TRBJ2-2	13	TRBV10-3	.	CAARQGGAGELFF	TGTGCCGCCAGACAGGGAGGCGCCGGGGAGCTGTTTTTT
.	TRBJ1-5	15	TRBV6-5	.	CASSRQPYSNQPQHF	TGTGCCAGCAGTCGTCAGCCTTATAGCAATCAGCCCCAGCATTTT
.	TRBJ1-1	15	TRBV4-2	TRBD1	CASSLRDRENTEAFF	TGTGCCAGCAGCCTCCGGGACAGGGAAAACACTGAAGCTTTCTTT
.	TRBJ2-7	13	TRBV11-2	.	CASSLVSSYEQYF	TGTGCCAGCAGCTTAGTCAGTTCCTACGAGCAGTACTTC
.	TRBJ1-1	15	TRBV13	.	CASSGTGRGNTEAFF	TGTGCCAGCAGCGGAACAGGTAGGGGGAACACTGAAGCTTTCTTT
.	TRBJ1-2	13	TRBV28	TRBD1	CASSSQGAGGYTF	TGTGCCAGCAGTTCGCAGGGGGCTGGGGGCTACACCTTC
.	TRBJ2-5	12	TRBV7-9	.	CASSPGMETQYF	TGTGCCAGCAGCCCTGGAATGGAGACCCAGTACTTC
.	TRBJ2-1	15	TRBV6-5	TRBD1	CASRTDRASYNEQFF	TGTGCCAGCCGAACTGACAGGGCATCCTACAATGAGCAGTTCTTC
.	TRBJ2-6	14	TRBV5-1	.	CASSLGTGANVLTF	TGCGCCAGCAGCTTAGGGACGGGGGCCAACGTCCTGACTTTC
.	TRBJ2-1	16	TRBV28	TRBD2	CASRSIGTRIYNEQFF	TGTGCCAGCAGGTCGATCGGGACTAGAATTTACAATGAGCAGTTCTTC
.	TRBJ1-6	12	TRBV30	.	CAWATGNSPLHF	TGTGCCTGGGCGACAGGCAATTCACCCCTCCACTTT
.	TRBJ2-3	15	TRBV24-1	TRBD2	CATSTAGLSTDTQYF	TGTGCCACCAGCACAGCGGGATTAAGCACAGATACGCAGTATTTT
once	TRBJ2-2	13	TRBV19	.	CASHPTVTGELFF	TGTGCCAGCCATCCTACGGTCACCGGGGAGCTGTTTTTT
.	TRBJ1-1	13	TRBV2	.	CASSWDLGTEAFF	TGTGCCAGCAGTTGGGACTTAGGCACTGAAGCTTTCTTT
.	TRBJ1-4	14	TRBV19	.	CASSMGGREEKLFF	TGTGCCAGTAGTATGGGGGGAAGAGAGGAAAAACTGTTTTTT
.	TRBJ2-2	15	TRBV5-1	.	CASSLSRGDTGELFF	TGCGCCAGCAGCTTAAGCAGGGGGGACACCGGGGAGCTGTTTTTT
.	TRBJ2-6	16	TRBV4-1	.	CASSQDPHSGANVLTF	TGCGCCAGCAGCCAAGATCCCCACTCTGGGGCCAACGTCCTGACTTTC
.	TRBJ2-3	14	TRBV7-2	.	CASSSGPATDTQYF	TGTGCCAGCAGCTCCGGACCAGCGACAGATACGCAGTATTTT
.	TRBJ2-5	15	TRBV7-9	.	CASSPDTGMGETQYF	TGTGCCAGCAGCCCAGACACGGGCATGGGAGAGACCCAGTACTTC
.	TRBJ2-3	15	TRBV27	.	CASGRGGRDTDTQYF	TGTGCCAGCGGCAGGGGGGGGCGGGACACAGATACGCAGTATTTT
.	TRBJ1-3	14	TRBV7-2	.	CASSFGPSGNTIYF	TGTGCCAGCAGCTTTGGACCCTCTGGAAACACCATATATTTT
.	TRBJ1-4	13	TRBV29-1	TRBD1	CSVEGTGNEKLFF	TGCAGCGTTGAAGGGACAGGCAATGAAAAACTGTTTTTT
.	TRBJ1-3	18	TRBV5-4	.	CASSQGGGGSTAGNTIYF	TGTGCCAGCAGCCAGGGAGGGGGGGGATCCACGGCTGGAAACACCATATATTTT
.	TRBJ1-4	12	TRBV7-9	TRBD1	CASSPPGGGLFF	TGTGCCAGCAGCCCACCAGGGGGAGGACTGTTTTTT
.	TRBJ1-1	14	TRBV29-1	.	CSHARGADWPEAFF	TGCAGCCACGCAAGGGGCGCGGACTGGCCCGAAGCTTTCTTT
once	TRBJ1-2	14	TRBV19	.	CASSIPSAGNGYTF	TGTGCCAGTAGTATACCCTCGGCGGGGAACGGCTACACCTTC
.	TRBJ1-1	19	TRBV7-9	TRBD1	CASSRATGGRFGGQLEAFF	TGTGCCAGCAGCCGCGCGACAGGGGGCAGATTCGGCGGTCAGCTAGAAGCTTTCTTT
few	TRBJ2-3	15	TRBV11-2	TRBD2	CASSLPSGGPVAQYF	TGTGCCAGCAGCTTACCCTCGGGGGGGCCTGTGGCGCAGTATTTT
.	TRBJ2-7	14	TRBV7-9	TRBD1	CASSAGQATYEQYF	TGTGCCAGCAGCGCCGGACAGGCCACCTACGAGCAGTACTTC